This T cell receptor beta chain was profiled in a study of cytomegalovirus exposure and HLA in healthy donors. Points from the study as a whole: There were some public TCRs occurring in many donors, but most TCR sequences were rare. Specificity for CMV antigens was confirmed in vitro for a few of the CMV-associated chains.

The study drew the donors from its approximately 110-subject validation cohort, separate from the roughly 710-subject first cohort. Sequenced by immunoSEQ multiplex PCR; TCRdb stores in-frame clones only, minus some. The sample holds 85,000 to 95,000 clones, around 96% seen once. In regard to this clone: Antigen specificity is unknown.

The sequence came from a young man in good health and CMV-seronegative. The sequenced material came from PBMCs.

CDR3 nucleotide sequence: TGTGCCAGCAACAGACCGGGGGGAGAGAAAGCTAACTATGGCTACACCTTC. Its translation: CASNRPGGEKANYGYTF. V usage is TRBV28 and J usage is TRBJ1-2; D perhaps matches TRBD1 (5 bases). This CDR3 comprises 17 residues. Trimming pared 7 bases from V and 0 bases from J, leaving 21 bases between. Per germline, CDR1 MDHEN and CDR2 SYDVKM.